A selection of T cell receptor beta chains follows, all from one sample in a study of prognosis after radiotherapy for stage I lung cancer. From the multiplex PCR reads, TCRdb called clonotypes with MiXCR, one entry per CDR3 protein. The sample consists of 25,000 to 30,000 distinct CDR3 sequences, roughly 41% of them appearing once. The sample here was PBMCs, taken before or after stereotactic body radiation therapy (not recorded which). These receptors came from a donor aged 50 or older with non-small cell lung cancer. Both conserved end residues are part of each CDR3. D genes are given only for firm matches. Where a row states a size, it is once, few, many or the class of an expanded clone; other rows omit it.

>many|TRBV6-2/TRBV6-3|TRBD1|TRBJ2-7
CASRNPGGGEQYF
TGTGCCAGCAGAAACCCAGGGGGCGGCGAGCAGTACTTC
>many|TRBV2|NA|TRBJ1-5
CASSESIANQPQHF
TGTGCCAGCAGTGAATCGATCGCCAATCAGCCCCAGCATTTT
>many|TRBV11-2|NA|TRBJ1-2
CASSPQSTGHYGYTF
TGTGCCAGCAGCCCTCAGTCAACAGGGCACTATGGCTACACCTTC
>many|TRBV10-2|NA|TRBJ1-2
CASSLGQSGSYTF
TGCGCCAGCAGCTTGGGCCAGTCGGGGAGCTACACCTTC
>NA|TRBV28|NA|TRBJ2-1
CASKHVGAVGDGEQFF
TGTGCCAGCAAGCATGTTGGGGCTGTGGGGGATGGTGAGCAGTTCTTC
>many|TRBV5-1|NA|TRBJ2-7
CASREGSSYEQYF
TGCGCCAGCAGGGAGGGTTCCTCCTACGAGCAGTACTTC
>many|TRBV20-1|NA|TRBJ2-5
CSALQETQYF
TGCAGTGCTCTTCAAGAGACCCAGTACTTC
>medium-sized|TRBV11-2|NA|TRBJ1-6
CASSLVGGLSSPLHF
TGTGCCAGCAGCTTAGTTGGGGGGTTGAGTTCACCCCTCCACTTT
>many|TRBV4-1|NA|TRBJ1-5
CASSQGTGRGGNQPQHF
TGCGCCAGCAGCCAAGGTACAGGTCGAGGTGGCAATCAGCCCCAGCATTTT
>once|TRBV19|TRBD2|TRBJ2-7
CASSITSGSNEQYF
TGTGCCAGTAGTATCACTAGCGGGAGTAACGAGCAGTACTTC
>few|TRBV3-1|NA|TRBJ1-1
CASSQGRGTEAFF
TGCGCCAGCAGCCAAGGCAGAGGGACTGAAGCTTTCTTT
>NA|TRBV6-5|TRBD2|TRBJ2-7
CASSYNVTSGTYDYEQYF
TGTGCCAGCAGTTACAACGTGACTAGCGGAACATACGACTACGAGCAGTACTTC
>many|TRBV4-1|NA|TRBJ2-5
CASRHLGNGEETQYF
TGCGCCAGCAGGCACTTAGGGAACGGAGAGGAGACCCAGTACTTC
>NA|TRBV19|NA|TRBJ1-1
CASSVLQGRNTEAFF
TGTGCCAGTAGTGTCCTCCAGGGAAGGAACACTGAAGCTTTCTTT
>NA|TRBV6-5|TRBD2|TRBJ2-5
CASSYSREGREEETQYF
TGTGCCAGCAGTTACTCGAGGGAGGGGAGAGAAGAAGAGACCCAGTACTTC
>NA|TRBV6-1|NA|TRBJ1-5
CASSEPWADPNQPQHF
TGTGCCAGCAGTGAACCATGGGCAGACCCCAATCAGCCCCAGCATTTT
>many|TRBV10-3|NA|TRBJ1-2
CAISSREDMGYTF
TGTGCCATCAGTTCCCGGGAGGACATGGGCTACACCTTC
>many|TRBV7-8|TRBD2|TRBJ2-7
CASSLWPPYSSGGEQYF
TGTGCCAGCAGCTTATGGCCGCCATACTCCTCGGGGGGCGAGCAGTACTTC
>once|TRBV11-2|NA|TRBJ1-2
CASSPSAGAGYTF
TGTGCCAGCAGCCCCTCGGCGGGTGCCGGCTACACCTTC
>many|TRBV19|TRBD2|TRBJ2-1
CASSEELAGDYNEQFF
TGTGCCAGTAGTGAAGAACTAGCGGGAGACTACAATGAGCAGTTCTTC
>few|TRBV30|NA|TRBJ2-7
CAWSGQSRDSRVRSSYEQYF
TGTGCCTGGAGTGGTCAGTCCCGGGACTCAAGGGTTAGGAGCTCCTACGAGCAGTACTTC
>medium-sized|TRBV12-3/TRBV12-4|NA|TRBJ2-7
CASSYFDEQYF
TGTGCCAGCAGTTATTTCGACGAGCAGTACTTC
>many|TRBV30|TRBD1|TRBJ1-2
CAWTAMTGGELRGYTF
TGTGCCTGGACCGCCATGACAGGGGGGGAGCTTCGCGGCTACACCTTC
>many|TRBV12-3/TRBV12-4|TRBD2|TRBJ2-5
CASSSHSGKRTQYF
TGTGCCAGCAGTTCCCATAGCGGGAAACGGACCCAGTACTTC
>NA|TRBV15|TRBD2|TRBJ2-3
CATSRDRAGASDKQYF
TGTGCCACCAGCAGAGATCGAGCGGGGGCCTCAGATAAGCAGTATTTT
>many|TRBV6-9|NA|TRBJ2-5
CASSLGETQYF
TGTGCCAGTAGTTTGGGGGAGACCCAGTACTTC
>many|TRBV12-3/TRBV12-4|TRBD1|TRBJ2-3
CASSQGQGLSDTQYF
TGTGCCAGCAGCCAGGGACAGGGGTTATCAGATACGCAGTATTTT
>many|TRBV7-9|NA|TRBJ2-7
CASSLEASRYEQYF
TGTGCCAGCAGCTTAGAGGCTAGCCGGTACGAGCAGTACTTC
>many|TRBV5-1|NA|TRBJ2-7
CASSLFQGDYEQYF
TGCGCCAGCAGCTTGTTTCAGGGAGACTACGAGCAGTACTTC
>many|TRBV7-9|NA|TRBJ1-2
CASSFIRQGVYGYTF
TGTGCCAGCAGCTTCATTAGGCAGGGCGTGTATGGCTACACCTTC
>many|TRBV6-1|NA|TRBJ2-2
CASREEGNTGELFF
TGTGCCAGCAGGGAGGAGGGAAACACCGGGGAGCTGTTTTTT
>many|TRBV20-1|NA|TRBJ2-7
CSAGDTTYEQYF
TGCAGTGCTGGAGACACCACCTACGAGCAGTACTTC
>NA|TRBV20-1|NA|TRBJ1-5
CSASRPARGSNQPQHF
TGCAGTGCTAGTAGGCCTGCCCGAGGGAGCAATCAGCCCCAGCATTTT
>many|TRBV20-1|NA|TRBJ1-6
CSASSRGDRSPLHF
TGCAGTGCTAGCAGTAGGGGTGATCGTTCACCCCTCCACTTT
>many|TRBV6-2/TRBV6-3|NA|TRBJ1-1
CASSEFSGAFF
TGTGCCAGCAGTGAGTTTAGCGGAGCTTTCTTT
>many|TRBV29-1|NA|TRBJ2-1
CSVETPGPRKQFF
TGCAGCGTTGAAACCCCGGGACCCCGAAAGCAGTTCTTC
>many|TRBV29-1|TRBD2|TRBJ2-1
CSVVTGGEQFF
TGCAGCGTTGTGACGGGGGGTGAGCAGTTCTTC
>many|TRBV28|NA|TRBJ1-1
CASSFPGANTEAFF
TGTGCCAGCAGTTTCCCGGGGGCGAACACTGAAGCTTTCTTT
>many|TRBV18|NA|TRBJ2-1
CASSPVINEQFF
TGTGCCAGCTCACCAGTTATTAATGAGCAGTTCTTC
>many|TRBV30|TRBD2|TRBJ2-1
CAWSSTSGSSEFF
TGTGCCTGGAGTAGTACTAGCGGGAGTAGTGAGTTCTTC
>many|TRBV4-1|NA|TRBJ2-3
CASSQGYLTDTQYF
TGCGCCAGCAGCCAAGGTTACCTCACAGATACGCAGTATTTT
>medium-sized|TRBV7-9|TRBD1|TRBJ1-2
CASSSVGGDGYTF
TGTGCCAGCAGCTCCGTAGGGGGCGATGGCTACACCTTC
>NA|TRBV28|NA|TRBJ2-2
CASLRGIGEPFF
TGTGCAAGCCTAAGGGGTATTGGGGAGCCGTTTTTT
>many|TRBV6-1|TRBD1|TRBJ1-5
CASSRTGLSNQPQHF
TGTGCCAGCAGCCGGACAGGTCTTAGCAATCAGCCCCAGCATTTT
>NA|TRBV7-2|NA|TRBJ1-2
CASSSGLHGYTF
TGTGCCAGCAGCTCAGGGCTCCATGGCTACACCTTC
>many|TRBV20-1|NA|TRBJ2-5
CSAGLGETQYF
TGCAGTGCAGGGTTAGGGGAGACCCAGTACTTC
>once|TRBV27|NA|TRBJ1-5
CASAGCKWSNQPQHF
TGTGCCAGCGCTGGGTGCAAGTGGAGCAATCAGCCCCAGCATTTT
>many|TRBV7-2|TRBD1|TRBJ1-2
CASSLATGGGYGYTF
TGTGCCAGCAGCTTAGCGACAGGGGGCGGCTATGGCTACACCTTC
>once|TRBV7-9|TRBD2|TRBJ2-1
CASSFPGLAGVREQFF
TGTGCCAGCAGCTTCCCCGGACTAGCGGGAGTGAGGGAGCAGTTCTTC
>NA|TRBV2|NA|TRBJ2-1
CASSETGGHEQFF
TGTGCCAGCAGTGAAACAGGTGGGCATGAGCAGTTCTTC